A selection of T cell receptor beta chains follows, all from one sample in a study of early T cells in non-severe SARS-CoV-2 infection. TCRdb recomputed calls from the 5' RACE reads with MiXCR, one row per CDR3 protein. The data contain under 50,000 distinct CDR3 sequences, over 5% of them singletons. Material for sequencing was whole blood. These receptors were taken from an adult who was a healthcare worker with PCR-confirmed SARS-CoV-2 infection or an uninfected control (not recorded which). Both conserved end residues are part of each CDR3. The D gene is left open where the match is weak. A row's size may be missing; if present it is once, few, many or a size class.

TRBD1 | 14 | NA | TRBJ2-2 | TRBV29-1 | CSAYGTGHTGELFF | TGCAGCGCCTACGGGACAGGTCACACCGGGGAGCTGTTTTTT
TRBD2 | 14 | NA | TRBJ2-1 | TRBV29-1 | CSVDGLAEYNEQFF | TGCAGCGTGGATGGACTAGCGGAATACAATGAGCAGTTCTTC
NA | 12 | many | TRBJ2-1 | TRBV29-1 | CSVDWGRNEQFF | TGCAGCGTTGATTGGGGGAGGAATGAGCAGTTCTTC
NA | 16 | many | TRBJ2-1 | TRBV6-2/TRBV6-3 | CASSYSPERSYNEQFF | TGTGCCAGCAGTTACTCGCCAGAACGCTCCTACAATGAGCAGTTCTTC
NA | 16 | few | TRBJ2-3 | TRBV5-6 | CASSLYLASSTDTQYF | TGTGCCAGCAGCTTGTATCTAGCGAGTAGCACAGATACGCAGTATTTT
TRBD2 | 16 | NA | TRBJ2-1 | TRBV9 | CASSPRTSGNRNEQFF | TGTGCCAGCAGCCCTAGGACTAGCGGAAATAGAAATGAGCAGTTCTTC
NA | 13 | many | TRBJ2-3 | TRBV20-1 | CSALGGGTDTQYF | TGCAGTGCCCTAGGGGGAGGCACAGATACGCAGTATTTT
NA | 11 | many | TRBJ2-3 | TRBV7-9 | CASSLTDTQYF | TGTGCCAGCAGCTTAACCGATACGCAGTATTTT
NA | 14 | NA | TRBJ2-5 | TRBV7-2 | CASSLPEGVETQYF | TGTGCCAGCAGCTTACCCGAGGGCGTAGAGACCCAGTACTTC
NA | 14 | few | TRBJ2-2 | TRBV6-2/TRBV6-3 | CASSYRAQTGELFF | TGTGCCAGCAGTTACCGGGCACAGACCGGGGAGCTGTTTTTT
NA | 13 | few | TRBJ2-2 | TRBV14 | CASRRGGTGELFF | TGTGCCAGCAGGCGTGGGGGGACCGGGGAGCTGTTTTTT
NA | 15 | NA | TRBJ2-7 | TRBV29-1 | CSVEGPGPARLEQYF | TGCAGCGTTGAAGGTCCGGGACCAGCAAGGTTGGAGCAGTACTTC
NA | 12 | many | TRBJ2-7 | TRBV5-1 | CASSIGVDEQYF | TGCGCCAGCAGCATCGGGGTCGACGAGCAGTACTTC
TRBD1 | 17 | many | TRBJ2-5 | TRBV7-9 | CASSLTTGTGYEETQYF | TGTGCCAGCAGCTTGACAACCGGGACAGGGTATGAAGAGACCCAGTACTTC
NA | 14 | many | TRBJ1-2 | TRBV10-3 | CAISPEVANYGYTF | TGTGCCATCAGCCCCGAGGTGGCTAACTATGGCTACACCTTC
TRBD1 | 14 | few | TRBJ2-5 | TRBV5-5 | CASSQSGGQETQYF | TGTGCCAGCAGCCAATCAGGGGGCCAAGAGACCCAGTACTTC
TRBD1 | 14 | many | TRBJ1-5 | TRBV27 | CASSLRGPDQPQHF | TGTGCCAGCAGTTTAAGGGGGCCGGATCAGCCCCAGCATTTT
TRBD1 | 15 | many | TRBJ2-3 | TRBV7-2 | CASSSGQGSTDTQYF | TGTGCCAGCAGCTCGGGACAGGGAAGCACAGATACGCAGTATTTT